This T cell receptor (beta chain) was documented in a study of molecular identifiers for immune sequencing clone quantification. General observations from the study: Spiked Jurkat TCR RNA from one cell was reportedly detectable among around 1 million naive cells.

This clonotype showed up many times. What it binds is not known. Both previously described methods and listed TCR primers were employed to make bulk TCR libraries. TCRdb analysed the PCR reads with MiXCR anew, one entry per CDR3 protein. The table records 550,000 to 750,000 distinct CDR3 sequences, less than 20% of them present only once. With 10%, 30% or 50% of RNA, about 17,000 to 1,000,000 naive CD8 T cells were sequenced. Based on a CD8+CD4-CCR7+CD45RA+ profile, naive CD8 T cells were sorted. Sequenced input: naive CD8+ T cells from blood, with Jurkat cell RNA spiked in. Subset in this sample: FACS-sorted CD8+CD4-CCR7+CD45RA+ naive T cells. This clonotype originated in a human donor in good health. Some libraries in this study had Jurkat cell RNA spiked in.

CDR3 in amino acids: CASSLRQGVLQETQYF. The CDR3 DNA follows: TGCGCCAGCAGCCTAAGACAGGGGGTCCTACAAGAGACCCAGTACTTC. This chain uses TRBV5-1 with TRBJ2-5, with TRBD1 matching over 9 bases. This CDR3 spans 16 amino acids. Germline V gene sequence: CDR1 SGHRS, CDR2 YFSETQ. V shed 4 bases, J shed 2 bases, and the junction held 9 bases outside the gene matches.